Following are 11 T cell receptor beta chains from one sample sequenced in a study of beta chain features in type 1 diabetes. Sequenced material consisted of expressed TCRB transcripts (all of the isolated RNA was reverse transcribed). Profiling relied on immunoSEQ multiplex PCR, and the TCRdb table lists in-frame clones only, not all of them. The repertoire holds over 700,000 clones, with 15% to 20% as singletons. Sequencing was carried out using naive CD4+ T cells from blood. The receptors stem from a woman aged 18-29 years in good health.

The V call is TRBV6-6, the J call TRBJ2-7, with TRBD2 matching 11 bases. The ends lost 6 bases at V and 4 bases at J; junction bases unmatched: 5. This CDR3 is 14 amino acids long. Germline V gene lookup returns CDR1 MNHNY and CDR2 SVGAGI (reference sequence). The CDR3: CASSRLAGSYEQYF. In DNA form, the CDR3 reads TGTGCCAGCAGCCGACTAGCGGGAAGTTACGAGCAGTACTTC.

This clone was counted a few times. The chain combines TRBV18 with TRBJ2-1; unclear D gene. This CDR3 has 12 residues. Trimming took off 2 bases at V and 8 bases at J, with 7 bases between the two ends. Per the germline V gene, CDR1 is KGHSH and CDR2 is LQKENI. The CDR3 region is CASSPDVYEQFF. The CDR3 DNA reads TGTGCCAGCTCACCAGATGTGTATGAGCAGTTCTTC.

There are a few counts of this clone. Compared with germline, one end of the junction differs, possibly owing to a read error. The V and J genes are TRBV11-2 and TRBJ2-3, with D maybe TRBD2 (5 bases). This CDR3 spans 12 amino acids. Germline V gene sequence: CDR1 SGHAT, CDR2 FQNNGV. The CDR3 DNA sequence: TGTGCCAGCACCTTACTAGGTCATACGCAGTATTTT. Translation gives CASTLLGHTQYF. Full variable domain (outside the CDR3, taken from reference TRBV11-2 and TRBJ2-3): EAGVAQSPRYKIIEKRQSVAFWCNPISGHATLYWYQQILGQGPKLLIQFQNNGVVDDSQLPKDRFSAERLKGVDSTLKIQPAKLEDSAVYLCASTLLGHTQYFGPGTRLTVL.

CDR3 DNA: TGTGCCAGCAGCGTAGCCCTGGAGCCGCCGGCCTATGGCTACACCTTC. This gives the protein CASSVALEPPAYGYTF. The chain carries TRBV9 and TRBJ1-2, with D unresolved. From germline, CDR1 is SGDLS and CDR2 YYNGEE. The length of the CDR3 is 16 residues. The V end lost 0 bases, the J end lost 4 bases, and 16 bases lay between the germline ends.

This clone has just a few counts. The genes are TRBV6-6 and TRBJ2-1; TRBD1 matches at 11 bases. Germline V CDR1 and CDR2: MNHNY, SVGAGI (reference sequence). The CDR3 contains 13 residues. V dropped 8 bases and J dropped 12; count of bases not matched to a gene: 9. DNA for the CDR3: TGTGCCAGCGGACAGGGGGCTCGGACGGGGCAGTTCTTC. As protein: CASGQGARTGQFF.

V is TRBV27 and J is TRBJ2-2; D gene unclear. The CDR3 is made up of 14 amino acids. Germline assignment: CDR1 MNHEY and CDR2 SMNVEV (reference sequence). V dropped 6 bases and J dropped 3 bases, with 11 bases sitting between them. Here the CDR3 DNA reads TGTGCCAGCAGCCTGTCTTGGGACACCGGGGAGCTGTTTTTT. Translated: CASSLSWDTGELFF.

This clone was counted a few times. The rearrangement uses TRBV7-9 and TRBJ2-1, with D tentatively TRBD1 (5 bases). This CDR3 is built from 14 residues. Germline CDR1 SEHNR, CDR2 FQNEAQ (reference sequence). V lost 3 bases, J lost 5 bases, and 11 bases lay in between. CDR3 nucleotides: TGTGCCAGCAGCTTGGGCAGGGAAGACAATGAGCAGTTCTTC. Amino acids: CASSLGREDNEQFF.

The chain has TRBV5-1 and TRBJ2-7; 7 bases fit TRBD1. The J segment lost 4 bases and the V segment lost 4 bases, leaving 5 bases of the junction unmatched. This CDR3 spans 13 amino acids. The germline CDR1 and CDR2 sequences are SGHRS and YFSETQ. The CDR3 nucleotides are TGCGCCAGCAGCGAAAGACAGGGATACGAGCAGTACTTC. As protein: CASSERQGYEQYF.

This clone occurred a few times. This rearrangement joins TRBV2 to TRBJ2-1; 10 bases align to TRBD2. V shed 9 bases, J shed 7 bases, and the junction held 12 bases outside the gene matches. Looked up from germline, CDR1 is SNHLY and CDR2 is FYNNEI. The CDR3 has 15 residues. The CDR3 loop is CARGTSVPGGNEQFF. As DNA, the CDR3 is TGTGCCAGGGGGACTAGCGTTCCAGGTGGTAATGAGCAGTTCTTC. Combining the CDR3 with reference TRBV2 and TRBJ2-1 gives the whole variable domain EPEVTQTPSHQVTQMGQEVILRCVPISNHLYFYWYRQILGQKVEFLVSFYNNEISEKSEIFDDQFSVERPDGSNFTLKIRSTKLEDSAMYFCARGTSVPGGNEQFFGPGTRLTVL.

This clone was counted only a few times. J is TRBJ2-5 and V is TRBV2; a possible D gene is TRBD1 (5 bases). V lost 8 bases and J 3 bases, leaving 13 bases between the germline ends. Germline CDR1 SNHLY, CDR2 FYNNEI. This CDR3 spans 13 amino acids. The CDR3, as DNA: TGTGCCAGCGACAGATTAGGAAAAGAGACCCAGTACTTC. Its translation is CASDRLGKETQYF.

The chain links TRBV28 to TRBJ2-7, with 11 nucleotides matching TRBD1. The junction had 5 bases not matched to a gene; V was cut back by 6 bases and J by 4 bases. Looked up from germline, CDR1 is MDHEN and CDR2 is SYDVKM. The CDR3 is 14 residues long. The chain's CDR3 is CASRYGTGGYEQYF. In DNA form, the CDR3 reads TGTGCCAGCAGATACGGGACAGGGGGGTACGAGCAGTACTTC.